This is a list of T cell receptor beta chains from one sample in a study of CD8+CD57+ T cells in acquired aplastic anemia. MiXCR, applied by TCRdb to the reads, yields one record per CDR3 protein. The sample includes roughly 180,000 distinct CDR3 sequences, around 50% seen only once; the top ten take roughly 13%. Sequenced material: sorted CD4+, CD8+, or CD8+CD57+ T cells (not recorded which) from PBMCs. The receptor source for this set is a human donor with aplastic anemia. Both conserved end residues are part of each CDR3. D genes are given only for firm matches. Clone sizes are given selectively: once, few, many, or a class where the clone is expanded.

clone size,J gene,D gene,V gene,CDR3 protein,CDR3 DNA
-,TRBJ2-7,-,TRBV19,CASSYGAANSYEQYF,TGTGCCAGCAGTTACGGCGCCGCCAACTCCTACGAGCAGTACTTC
-,TRBJ1-6,-,TRBV9,CASSVGDAAPLHF,TGTGCCAGCAGCGTCGGTGACGCGGCGCCCCTCCACTTT
-,TRBJ1-2,-,TRBV28,CASSTRIYGYTF,TGTGCCAGCAGTACCCGAATTTACGGCTACACCTTC
-,TRBJ1-2,-,TRBV12-3/TRBV12-4,CASSRGGISYGYTF,TGTGCCAGCAGTCGGGGGGGGATCTCCTATGGCTACACCTTC
few,TRBJ1-3,-,TRBV30,CARRDTSGNTIYF,TGTGCCCGAAGGGACACCTCTGGAAACACCATATATTTT
-,TRBJ1-2,TRBD1,TRBV10-3,CASSADGTAYGYTF,TGTGCCAGCAGTGCGGACGGGACAGCCTATGGCTACACCTTC
many,TRBJ1-5,-,TRBV19,CASQRGGGRQPQHF,TGTGCCTCACAGAGGGGCGGGGGGCGTCAGCCCCAGCATTTT
-,TRBJ2-1,-,TRBV2,CASRRIARAYNEQFF,TGTGCCAGCAGGCGTATCGCCAGGGCCTACAATGAGCAGTTCTTC
-,TRBJ2-1,-,TRBV29-1,CSVASSYNEQFF,TGCAGCGTTGCGAGCTCCTACAATGAGCAGTTCTTC
-,TRBJ1-1,-,TRBV7-9,CASSSRQNTEAFF,TGTGCCAGCAGCTCCCGCCAGAACACTGAAGCTTTCTTT
-,TRBJ1-6,-,TRBV10-1,CAGSRGSVCYSPLHF,TGCGCCGGATCTCGGGGTTCAGTGTGTTATTCACCCCTCCACTTT
-,TRBJ2-3,-,TRBV24-1,CATSDLGGGDTQYF,TGTGCCACCAGTGATTTGGGGGGAGGAGATACGCAGTATTTT
-,TRBJ1-5,TRBD1,TRBV2,CASGQGKGSYQPQHF,TGTGCCAGCGGACAGGGTAAGGGGTCCTATCAGCCCCAGCATTTT
-,TRBJ2-7,-,TRBV7-9,CASSSGIGISYEQYF,TGTGCCAGCAGCTCCGGCATAGGTATTTCCTACGAGCAGTACTTC
-,TRBJ1-1,-,TRBV19,CASSLPNMVAFF,TGTGCCAGTAGTCTCCCTAACATGGTAGCTTTCTTT
many,TRBJ2-3,-,TRBV5-1,CASSLAQGLDTQYF,TGCGCCAGCAGCTTGGCGCAGGGACTTGATACGCAGTATTTT
few,TRBJ1-5,-,TRBV30,CAWSPDSNQPQHF,TGTGCCTGGAGTCCGGACAGCAATCAGCCCCAGCATTTT
many,TRBJ1-5,TRBD1,TRBV20-1,CSASPGQPNQPQHF,TGCAGTGCTAGCCCGGGACAGCCTAATCAGCCCCAGCATTTT
many,TRBJ1-1,-,TRBV7-9,CASSPTDRTWENTEAFF,TGTGCCAGCAGCCCGACTGACCGCACTTGGGAGAACACTGAAGCTTTCTTT
-,TRBJ2-3,-,TRBV6-5,CASSYEGDTQYF,TGTGCCAGCAGTTACGAGGGAGACACGCAGTATTTT
-,TRBJ2-1,-,TRBV6-1,CASGGMSSYNEQFF,TGTGCCAGCGGGGGGATGAGCTCCTACAATGAGCAGTTCTTC
many,TRBJ1-6,TRBD1,TRBV5-6,CASSHVTGESPLHF,TGTGCCAGCAGCCACGTGACAGGGGAGTCACCCCTCCACTTT
many,TRBJ1-3,-,TRBV6-5,CASSYSASGNTIYF,TGTGCCAGCAGTTACTCAGCCTCTGGAAACACCATATATTTT
-,TRBJ2-3,TRBD1,TRBV29-1,CSVGKRGHEDTQYF,TGCAGCGTTGGGAAGAGGGGGCATGAGGATACGCAGTATTTT
-,TRBJ1-5,TRBD1,TRBV10-3,CAISDRDRGNNQPQHF,TGTGCCATCAGTGACCGGGACAGGGGGAACAATCAGCCCCAGCATTTT
-,TRBJ1-2,TRBD1,TRBV24-1,CAISDRTGVNYGYTF,TGTGCCATCAGTGACAGAACAGGGGTTAACTATGGCTACACCTTC
-,TRBJ1-3,-,TRBV10-3,CAISASRVDTIYF,TGTGCCATCAGTGCTAGTAGGGTGGACACCATATATTTT
-,TRBJ2-5,-,TRBV10-3,CAISEPATGLGGIQETQYF,TGTGCCATCAGTGAGCCTGCGACAGGGTTGGGAGGTATCCAAGAGACCCAGTACTTC
many,TRBJ1-5,TRBD1,TRBV20-1,CSARRDRGQPQHF,TGCAGTGCTAGAAGGGACAGGGGGCAGCCCCAGCATTTT
many,TRBJ1-3,-,TRBV6-1,CASRRKLTGNTIYF,TGTGCCAGCAGGAGGAAACTAACGGGAAACACCATATATTTT
few,TRBJ2-7,TRBD2,TRBV24-1,CAISGSQGITSYEQYF,TGTGCCATCAGCGGGAGTCAGGGGATAACCTCCTACGAGCAGTACTTC
-,TRBJ2-1,TRBD2,TRBV7-2,CASSLEAGGEQFF,TGTGCCAGCAGCTTAGAAGCGGGGGGGGAGCAGTTCTTC
-,TRBJ2-3,-,TRBV27,CASRYAGTDTQYF,TGTGCCAGCAGATACGCCGGTACAGATACGCAGTATTTT
-,TRBJ2-7,TRBD1,TRBV29-1,CSGGTGTEQYF,TGCAGCGGAGGGACAGGGACCGAGCAGTACTTC
-,TRBJ2-7,TRBD1,TRBV2,CASRDTGGRFYEQYF,TGTGCCAGCAGAGATACAGGGGGGCGATTCTACGAGCAGTACTTC
many,TRBJ1-4,-,TRBV9,CASSSPGMELFF,TGTGCCAGCAGCTCCCCCGGGATGGAACTGTTTTTT
many,TRBJ1-5,-,TRBV19,CASSIDYGKGGYQPQHF,TGTGCCAGTAGTATAGATTATGGGAAAGGGGGATATCAGCCCCAGCATTTT
-,TRBJ2-3,TRBD1,TRBV24-1,CATSDYRGADTQYF,TGTGCCACCAGTGATTACAGGGGTGCAGATACGCAGTATTTT
many,TRBJ2-2,TRBD2,TRBV19,CASTSGGNTGELFF,TGTGCCAGTACTAGCGGGGGGAACACCGGGGAGCTGTTTTTT
-,TRBJ2-7,TRBD1,TRBV25-1,CASSEYHRGELYF,TGTGCCAGCAGTGAATATCACAGGGGGGAGCTGTACTTC
-,TRBJ1-2,-,TRBV7-9,CASSHGVYGYTF,TGTGCCAGCAGTCACGGGGTCTATGGCTACACCTTC
-,TRBJ1-4,-,TRBV10-3,CAISGSEGGPEKLFF,TGTGCCATCAGTGGATCGGAGGGGGGCCCTGAAAAACTGTTTTTT
many,TRBJ1-1,-,TRBV20-1,CSAREGTGGTEAFF,TGCAGTGCTAGAGAGGGCACCGGGGGAACTGAAGCTTTCTTT
once,TRBJ1-1,-,TRBV29-1,CSVETLTATNTEAFF,TGCAGCGTAGAAACACTGACAGCAACCAACACTGAAGCTTTCTTT
many,TRBJ2-1,-,TRBV27,CASSRSVPYNEQFF,TGTGCCAGCAGTCGTTCTGTCCCCTACAATGAGCAGTTCTTC
-,TRBJ1-1,TRBD1,TRBV20-1,CSASQGAMNTEAFF,TGCAGTGCTAGTCAGGGGGCGATGAACACTGAAGCTTTCTTT
-,TRBJ1-2,-,TRBV29-1,CSVFRGSYGYTF,TGCAGCGTTTTTCGGGGGAGCTATGGCTACACCTTC
many,TRBJ1-1,-,TRBV7-9,CASSRDGNTEAFF,TGTGCCAGCAGCCGCGACGGGAACACTGAAGCTTTCTTT
-,TRBJ2-5,TRBD1,TRBV11-1,CASSLPGNRGREETQYF,TGTGCCAGCAGCTTACCGGGCAACAGGGGACGGGAAGAGACCCAGTACTTC
-,TRBJ1-1,TRBD1,TRBV29-1,CSVDPGQGKPFF,TGCAGCGTCGACCCGGGACAGGGTAAGCCTTTCTTT
-,TRBJ2-5,TRBD2,TRBV25-1,CASSEWGLAGDETQYF,TGTGCCAGCAGTGAATGGGGGCTAGCGGGAGACGAAACCCAGTACTTC
-,TRBJ2-5,-,TRBV2,CASSSTTQETQYF,TGTGCCAGCAGCTCCACTACTCAAGAGACCCAGTACTTC
many,TRBJ1-1,-,TRBV4-1,CASSQDSGVAFF,TGCGCCAGCAGCCAAGACTCAGGGGTAGCTTTCTTT